This TCR beta chain comes out of a study of T cells after yellow fever vaccination. Study-wide findings and caveats: Although most clonotypes did not, a small share appeared in both CD4 and CD8 compartments. Contamination of FACS-sorted repertoires by abundant clonotypes from the bulk population could occur. Faster peaking, at day 5 versus 15, marked a secondary response that was weaker. Boosting was followed by the reappearance of most primary-vaccination clones (around 95% CD4, 88% CD8).

CDR3 length: 13 residues. V was clipped by 1 base and J by 3 bases, with 6 bases between them. Germline V CDR1 and CDR2: LNHNV, YYDKDF (reference sequence). With respect to this clonotype: Its antigen is as yet unknown.

TCRdb passed the 5' RACE reads through MiXCR, listing each CDR3 protein once. The sample lists a few hundred thousand distinct CDR3 sequences, around 6.5% occurring once. The sequencing here drew on PBMCs, taken 5 days after the yellow fever booster vaccination. This TCR was recovered from a man in his thirties or forties who received the YFV17D yellow fever vaccine. The chain employs TRBV15 and TRBJ1-1, with D hard to call. CDR3 amino acids: CATSRVRDTEAFF. The CDR3 coding sequence is TGTGCCACCAGCAGAGTGAGGGACACTGAAGCTTTCTTT.